The sequence of this TCR beta chain was determined in a study of shared clonotypes between healthy human individuals. CD45RO-negative, CCR7-selected cells formed the naive CD8 fraction, which excluded terminally differentiated effector memory CD45RA+ cells. Everyone who donated was a Caucasian adult who lived in Nashville, Tennessee. Some clones are missing from TCRdb's copy, which holds only in-frame ones; the method was immunoSEQ multiplex PCR. The sample has about 820,000 clones, 80% to 95% seen once. The CDR3 is made up of 16 amino acids. Trimming left V 0 bases short and J 1 base short, with 10 bases between. The germline V gene encodes CDR1 SGHDN and CDR2 FVKESK.

The chain couples TRBV14 to TRBJ1-5; no clear D. Sequencing input: naive CD8+ T cells sorted from blood. The receptor's source is a man aged 25-45 years in good health. The CDR3 sequence: CASSQEGKESNQPQHF. CDR3 in DNA: TGTGCCAGCAGCCAAGAGGGCAAGGAAAGCAATCAGCCCCAGCATTTT.